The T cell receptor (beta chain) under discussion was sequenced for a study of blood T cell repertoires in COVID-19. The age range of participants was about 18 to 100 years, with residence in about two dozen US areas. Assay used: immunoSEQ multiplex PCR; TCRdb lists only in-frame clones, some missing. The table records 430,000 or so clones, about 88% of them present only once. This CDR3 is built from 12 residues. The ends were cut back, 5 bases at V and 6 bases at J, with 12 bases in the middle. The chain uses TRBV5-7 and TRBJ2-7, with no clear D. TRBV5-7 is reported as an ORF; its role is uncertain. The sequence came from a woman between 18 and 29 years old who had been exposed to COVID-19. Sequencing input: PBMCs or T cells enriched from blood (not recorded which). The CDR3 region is CASSSWYGEQYF. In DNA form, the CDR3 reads TGTGCCAGCAGTTCTTGGTACGGCGAGCAGTACTTC.